The clone carrying this T cell receptor beta chain was observed many times. The antigen remains undetermined. Participants, patients aged 18 to 65, had newly diagnosed hyperthyroidism with a duration under 2 months. Patients having uncontrolled infection, another autoimmune disease, pregnancy or lactation were not included. The sample of blood was obtained at first hyperthyroidism diagnosis (before any ophthalmopathy symptoms). TCR beta CDR3 sequences were amplified from RNA transcripts. The study used the HTBI primer set for a first-round RT-PCR of the TCR CDR3. From the multiplex PCR reads, TCRdb called clonotypes with MiXCR, one entry per CDR3 protein. The sample includes a few hundred thousand distinct CDR3 sequences, about 15% of them seen just once. The data were obtained in a study of T cells in Graves' hyperthyroidism and ophthalmopathy. Regarding the study as a whole: In the blood, most expanded thyroid clonotypes above 0.001 appeared as well.

The V and J ends lost 3 bases and 5 bases respectively, with 8 bases between them. The CDR3 has 13 amino acids. Germline CDR1 SGHDN, CDR2 FVKESK. The chain uses TRBV14 and TRBJ2-1, with D unresolved. The TCR sequence derives from a woman aged 25 to 39 with Graves' hyperthyroidism that later progressed to Graves' ophthalmopathy. The specimen was blood. The chain's CDR3 is CASSHGRNNEQFF. The CDR3 nucleotides are TGTGCCAGCAGCCACGGACGGAACAATGAGCAGTTCTTC.